The next 30 T cell receptor beta chains were all read from a single sample in a study of T cells expressing NK-cell markers. TCRdb re-called the 5' RACE reads; one entry per CDR3 protein, DNA not given. This repertoire comprises some 440,000 distinct CDR3 sequences; its ten largest clones make up 1.4%. What was sequenced was blood T cells: a sorted CD56 or NKG2C T cell subset, CD4+ or CD8+ T cells, or bulk PBMC T cells (not recorded which). The receptor source for this set is a woman aged 45-59 years in good health.

The chain carries TRBV4-1 and TRBJ1-1; without DNA, the TCRdb call of TRBD1 cannot be checked. The CDR3 length is 15 residues. Looked up from germline, CDR1 is MGHRA and CDR2 is YSYEKL. CDR3 sequence: CASSQTFRDSGEAFF.

This chain links TRBV12-3 or TRBV12-4 with TRBJ2-1; the TCRdb call, TRBD2, lacks DNA for checking. The CDR3 runs 15 residues. The CDR3 spells CASSYRASGISEQFF.

The chain links TRBV4-1 to TRBJ2-3; the TCRdb D gene call, TRBD1, has no DNA to confirm it. Germline V gene lookup returns CDR1 MGHRA and CDR2 YSYEKL. The CDR3 length is 18 residues. CDR3 sequence reads: CASSQEGHGGASTDTQYF.

The rearrangement uses TRBV3-1 and TRBJ1-6; TCRdb designates TRBD1, a call that cannot be tested without DNA. CDR1 LGHDT and CDR2 YNNKEL come from the germline V gene (reference sequence). This CDR3 contains 14 residues. The CDR3 sequence: CASSRDRANSPLHF.

V is TRBV9 and J is TRBJ1-5; absent DNA, TCRdb's TRBD1 call cannot be checked. CDR3 size: 13 residues. Germline loops: CDR1 SGDLS, CDR2 YYNGEE. CDR3 sequence: CASSGQGEQPQHF.

The chain has TRBV5-1 and TRBJ2-5. This CDR3 region has 16 residues. Germline-derived CDR1 and CDR2 are SGHRS and YFSETQ. This CDR3 reads CASSMDDSLLSETQYF.

J is TRBJ2-7 and V is TRBV9; TCRdb indicates TRBD1, and absent DNA this call remains unverified. This CDR3 is 14 amino acids long. Germline V gene data show CDR1 as SGDLS and CDR2 as YYNGEE. The CDR3 reads CASSPRWGDYEQYF.

The V gene is TRBV6-1, the J gene TRBJ2-6. CDR3 length: 14 amino acids. Germline V gene data show CDR1 as MNHNS and CDR2 as SASEGT. The CDR3: CASSGSSGANVLTF.

The V gene is TRBV14, the J gene TRBJ2-2; TCRdb names TRBD2, which stays unverified in the absence of DNA. Per the germline V gene, CDR1 is SGHDN and CDR2 is FVKESK. The CDR3 is 17 residues long. This CDR3 reads CASSRPGTSGSTGELFF.

The chain uses TRBV12-3 or TRBV12-4 and TRBJ1-4. The CDR3 has 15 amino acids. CDR3 residues: CASSLSTGPPEKLFF.

CDR3 sequence: CSAPLLGLETQYF. The rearrangement uses TRBV20-1 and TRBJ2-5. Germline V lookup: CDR1 DFQATT, CDR2 SNEGSKA (reference sequence). CDR3 length equals 13 residues.

The chain couples TRBV5-1 to TRBJ2-1; TCRdb's D gene call, TRBD1, goes unchecked for lack of DNA. Germline V gene lookup returns CDR1 SGHRS and CDR2 YFSETQ. This CDR3 is built from 15 residues. This CDR3 reads CASSLEGAGTREQFF.

Here the CDR3 reads CASSLVVAPTDTQYF. This chain uses TRBV7-2 with TRBJ2-3; TCRdb outputs TRBD1, but without DNA this stays unchecked. CDR1 and CDR2 from the germline V gene are SGHTA and FQGNSA. The CDR3 extends over 15 amino acids.

The chain links TRBV7-9 to TRBJ2-1; TCRdb gives TRBD2 as the D gene, but with no DNA this cannot be confirmed. Germline CDR1 and CDR2: SEHNR and FQNEAQ (reference sequence). The length of the CDR3 is 16 residues. This CDR3 is CASSPRLAGMDNEQFF.

This chain joins TRBV5-1 and TRBJ2-2; TCRdb names TRBD2, which stays unverified in the absence of DNA. Germline V CDR1 and CDR2: SGHRS, YFSETQ. The CDR3 sequence is 18 residues long. The CDR3 loop is CASSWILAGGPRAGELFF.

The chain employs TRBV10-3 and TRBJ1-2. Germline CDR1 and CDR2: ENHRY and SYGVKD. This CDR3 contains 13 residues. CDR3 protein: CAIRRSGDYGYTF.

This sequence joins TRBV19 and TRBJ2-2; TCRdb proposes TRBD1, but this gene call is untestable without DNA. CDR3 length: 17 amino acids. CDR1 and CDR2 from the germline V gene are LNHDA and SQIVND (reference sequence). The CDR3: CASRRDTGPRGTGELFF.

V is TRBV5-1 and J is TRBJ2-5; no DNA is available, so the TRBD2 call from TCRdb remains unchecked. The CDR3 is 15 residues long. Germline V gene sequence: CDR1 SGHRS, CDR2 YFSETQ. Here the CDR3 reads CASSFTLAGQETQYF.

CDR3 sequence reads: CASSFLRKDEQYF. V and J are TRBV12-3 or TRBV12-4 and TRBJ2-7. The CDR3 is 13 residues long.

V gene TRBV7-8 combines with J gene TRBJ2-3; TCRdb selects TRBD2, and the lack of DNA leaves this call unchecked. This CDR3 comprises 18 residues. Per germline, CDR1 SGHVS and CDR2 FQNEAQ. CDR3 protein: CASSLSRAGLARTDTQYF. The full variable domain, in which reference TRBV7-8 and TRBJ2-3 provide the parts outside the CDR3, is GAGVSQSPRYKVAKRGQDVALRCDPISGHVSLFWYQQALGQGPEFLTYFQNEAQLDKSGLPSDRFFAERPEGSVSTLKIQRTQQEDSAVYLCASSLSRAGLARTDTQYFGPGTRLTVL.

This chain joins TRBV5-1 and TRBJ1-1; TCRdb indicates TRBD1, and absent DNA this call remains unverified. CDR3 length: 16 residues. Germline V gene data show CDR1 as SGHRS and CDR2 as YFSETQ. The CDR3 reads CASSLGSTGIGTEAFF.

The V call is TRBV2, the J call TRBJ2-3; TCRdb gives TRBD1 as the D gene, but with no DNA this cannot be confirmed. The CDR3 consists of 13 residues. CDR1 is SNHLY and CDR2 is FYNNEI in the germline V gene. The CDR3 loop reads CASRSAPPDTQYF.

This sequence joins TRBV12-5 and TRBJ2-2. CDR1 is LGHNT and CDR2 is FRNRAP in the germline V gene. The CDR3 totals 14 residues. The CDR3 loop is CASGLGQTTGELFF. The entire variable domain, with the rest obtained from reference TRBV12-5 and TRBJ2-2, is as follows: DARVTQTPRHKVTEMGQEVTMRCQPILGHNTVFWYRQTMMQGLELLAYFRNRAPLDDSGMPKDRFSAEMPDATLATLKIQPSEPRDSAVYFCASGLGQTTGELFFGEGSRLTVL.

This rearrangement joins TRBV25-1 to TRBJ2-1; no DNA is available, so the TRBD2 call from TCRdb remains unchecked. Germline loops: CDR1 MGHDK, CDR2 SYGVNS. The CDR3 extends over 16 amino acids. CDR3 amino acids: CASSASGTSNRNEQFF.

V usage is TRBV6-4 and J usage is TRBJ2-1; TCRdb indicates TRBD2, and absent DNA this call remains unverified. Germline V gives CDR1 MRHNA, CDR2 SNTAGT. This CDR3 is built from 17 residues. The CDR3: CASSFSGSLSSYNEQFF.

The chain has TRBV14 and TRBJ2-1; the TRBD2 assignment by TCRdb is unverifiable without DNA. CDR1 is SGHDN, CDR2 FVKESK, per germline. The length of the CDR3 is 17 residues. This CDR3 reads CASSQGAGTSLHNEQFF.

V is TRBV20-1 and J is TRBJ2-7; the D call of TRBD1 rests on TCRdb alone, since no DNA is present to check it. CDR3 length: 13 residues. Germline V lookup: CDR1 DFQATT, CDR2 SNEGSKA (reference sequence). The chain's CDR3 is CSATGTGLGEQYF.

This chain uses TRBV5-1 with TRBJ2-2; TCRdb calls TRBD1, which cannot be checked without DNA. In germline, CDR1 is SGHRS, CDR2 YFSETQ. CDR3 length equals 15 residues. CDR3 loop: CASSPRDRLTGELFF.

The chain uses TRBV12-3 or TRBV12-4 and TRBJ2-2. The CDR3 totals 14 residues. Here the CDR3 reads CASSFLVGTGELFF.

J is TRBJ2-3 and V is TRBV6-5; TCRdb designates TRBD2, a call that cannot be tested without DNA. CDR1 is MNHEY, CDR2 SVGAGI, per germline. The CDR3 extends over 14 amino acids. The CDR3 sequence: CASSATGASVTQYF.